This T cell receptor (beta chain) appears in the sequencing data of a study of blood T cell repertoires in COVID-19 (TCRdb year 2020). Background on the whole study: The collaborator samples originated in the United States, Italy and Spain and spanned the acute and convalescent phases of COVID-19. The samples were drawn from the first 160 participants of the ongoing ImmuneRACE study and from under 1,500 subjects provided by 6 global collaborators. The repertoires were made available in a free public database intended to serve as a resource for research on the immune response to SARS-CoV-2. The material from the prospective study consisted of cDNA or gDNA derived from T cells, B-cell-depleted T cells, or PBMCs. Deeply sampled blood TCRbeta repertoires from subjects exposed to, actively infected with, or recovered from COVID-19 were included in the dataset. Sample metadata almost always included a de-identified subject ID, COVID-19 status, age in years and sex. HLA class I and class II types, where available, came from metadata supplied by the sample provider rather than from assay-based typing.

For this clone: Its recognized antigen is unknown. No clone much larger than this one lies a single base away; base qualities are absent.

Each collaborating institution followed its own protocols to collect whole blood in K2EDTA tubes. Collaborator samples were shipped for TCRbeta analysis as frozen whole blood, isolated PBMCs, or DNA extracted from either sample type. TCRbeta CDR3 regions were amplified from genomic DNA by means of the immunoSEQ Assay, a bias-controlled multiplex PCR. The source study handled its data this way. The number of nucleated cells in each sample was estimated by amplification of reference gene primers within the assay. Sequence reads were collapsed and filtered to measure the absolute abundance of every unique TCRbeta CDR3 rearrangement. For each sample, productive Simpson clonality was calculated as the square root of Simpson's diversity index across productive rearrangements. TCRdb obtained this table from immuneACCESS and retained in-frame rearrangements with V and J assigned. These tables miss some clones; where compared with another copy, unresolved V genes account for less than half of the shortfall, and the remainder is unexplained. The DNA gave D and trimming, while V, J and clone size come from that table. This sample gives 50,000 to 80,000 clones in total; roughly 89% of them show up just once. Approximately 1.5% of the sample goes to the ten largest clones.

What the study reported, not specific to this receptor: How much clinical and demographic metadata was included differed by source and by participant, and the metadata was provided uncurated.

V trim: 2 bases; J trim: 10 bases; unmatched bases: 1. Counted from cysteine to phenylalanine, this CDR3 has 13 amino acids. Just the 39-base CDR3 DNA is kept, in frame starting at base 1. Sequencing was performed on peripheral blood. The chain uses TRBV12-3 or TRBV12-4 and TRBJ1-6, with 8 bases in between that match TRBD1. The origin of this receptor is a man between 60 and 75 years old with acute or convalescent COVID-19. The bases read TGTGCCAGCAGTTTACAGGGGGCGTCACCCCTCCACTTT. The translation is CASSLQGASPLHF.